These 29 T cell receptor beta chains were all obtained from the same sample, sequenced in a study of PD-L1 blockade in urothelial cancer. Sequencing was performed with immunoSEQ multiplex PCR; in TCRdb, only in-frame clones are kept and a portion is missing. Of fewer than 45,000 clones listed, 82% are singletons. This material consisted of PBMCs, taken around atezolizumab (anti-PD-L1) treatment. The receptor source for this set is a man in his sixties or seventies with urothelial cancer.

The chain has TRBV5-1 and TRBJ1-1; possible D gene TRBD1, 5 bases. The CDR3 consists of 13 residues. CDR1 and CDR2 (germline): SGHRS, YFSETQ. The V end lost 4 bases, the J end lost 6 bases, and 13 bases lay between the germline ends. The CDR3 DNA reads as TGCGCCAGCAGCATGACAGTGGACGCTGAAGCTTTCTTT. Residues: CASSMTVDAEAFF.

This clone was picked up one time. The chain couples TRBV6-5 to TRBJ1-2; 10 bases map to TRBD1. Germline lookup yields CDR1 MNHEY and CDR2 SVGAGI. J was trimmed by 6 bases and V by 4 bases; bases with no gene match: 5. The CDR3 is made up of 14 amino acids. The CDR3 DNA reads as TGTGCCAGCAGTTTGCGGGACAGGGGAGATGGCTACACCTTC. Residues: CASSLRDRGDGYTF.

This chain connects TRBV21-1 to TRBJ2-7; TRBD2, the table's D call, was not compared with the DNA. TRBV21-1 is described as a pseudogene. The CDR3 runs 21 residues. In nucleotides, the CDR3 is TGTGCCAGCAGCGCAACGCAAGTACTAGCGGGAGTCTCGGGACAGGACTACGAGCAGTACTTC. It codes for CASSATQVLAGVSGQDYEQYF.

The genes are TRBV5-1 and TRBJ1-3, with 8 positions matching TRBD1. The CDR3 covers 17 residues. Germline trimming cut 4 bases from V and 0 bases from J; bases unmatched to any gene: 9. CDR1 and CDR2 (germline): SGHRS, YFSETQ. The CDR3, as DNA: TGCGCCAGCAGCGCAGGACAGGGAGGGAGCTCTGGAAACACCATATATTTT. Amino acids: CASSAGQGGSSGNTIYF.

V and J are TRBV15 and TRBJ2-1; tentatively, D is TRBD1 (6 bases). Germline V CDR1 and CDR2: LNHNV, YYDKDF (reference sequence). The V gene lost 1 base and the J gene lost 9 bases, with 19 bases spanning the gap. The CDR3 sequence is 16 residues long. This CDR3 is CATSRGSGDTDAEQFF. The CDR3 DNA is TGTGCCACCAGCAGAGGGTCAGGGGACACTGACGCTGAGCAGTTCTTC.

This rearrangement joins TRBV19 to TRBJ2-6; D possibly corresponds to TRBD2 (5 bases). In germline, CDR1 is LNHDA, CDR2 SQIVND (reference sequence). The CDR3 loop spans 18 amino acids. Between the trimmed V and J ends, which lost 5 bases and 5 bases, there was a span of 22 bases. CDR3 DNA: TGTGCCAGTAGTCTAGCTGAATGGCCCCACCTCTGGGCCAACGTCCTGACTTTC. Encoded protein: CASSLAEWPHLWANVLTF.

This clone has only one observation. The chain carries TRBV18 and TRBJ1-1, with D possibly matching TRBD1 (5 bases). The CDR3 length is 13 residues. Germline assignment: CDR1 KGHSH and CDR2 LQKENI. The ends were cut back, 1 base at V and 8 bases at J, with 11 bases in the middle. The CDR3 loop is CASSPRRGGEAFF. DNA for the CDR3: TGTGCCAGCTCACCACGTAGGGGTGGAGAAGCTTTCTTT. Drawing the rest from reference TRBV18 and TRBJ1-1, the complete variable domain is NAGVMQNPRHLVRRRGQEARLRCSPMKGHSHVYWYRQLPEEGLKFMVYLQKENIIDESGMPKERFSAEFPKEGPSILRIQQVVRGDSAAYFCASSPRRGGEAFFGQGTRLTVV.

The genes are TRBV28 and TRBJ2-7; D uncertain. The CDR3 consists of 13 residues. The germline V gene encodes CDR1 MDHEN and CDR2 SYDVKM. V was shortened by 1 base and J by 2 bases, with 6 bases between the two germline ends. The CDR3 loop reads CASSLSLPYEQYF. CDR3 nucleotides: TGTGCCAGCAGTTTATCACTTCCCTACGAGCAGTACTTC.

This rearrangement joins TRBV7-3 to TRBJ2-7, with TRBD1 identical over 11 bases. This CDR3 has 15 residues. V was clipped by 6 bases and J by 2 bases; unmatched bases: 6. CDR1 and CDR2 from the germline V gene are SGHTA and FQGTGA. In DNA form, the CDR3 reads TGTGCCAGCAGTCTTGGACAGGGGGCGACCTACGAGCAGTACTTC. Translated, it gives CASSLGQGATYEQYF.

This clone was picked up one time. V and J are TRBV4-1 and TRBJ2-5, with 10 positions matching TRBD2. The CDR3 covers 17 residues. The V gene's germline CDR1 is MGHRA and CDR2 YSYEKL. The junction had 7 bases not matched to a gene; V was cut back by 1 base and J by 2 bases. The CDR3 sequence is CASSQGRTSGAQETQYF. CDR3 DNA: TGCGCCAGCAGCCAAGGCCGGACTAGCGGAGCACAAGAGACCCAGTACTTC.

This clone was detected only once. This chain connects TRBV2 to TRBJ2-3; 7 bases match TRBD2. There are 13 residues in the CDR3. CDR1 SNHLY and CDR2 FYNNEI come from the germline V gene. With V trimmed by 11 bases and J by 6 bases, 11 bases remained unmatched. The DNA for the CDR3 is TGTGCCGGGGGGGGGACGGCTAGGGATACGCAGTATTTT. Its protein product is CAGGGTARDTQYF. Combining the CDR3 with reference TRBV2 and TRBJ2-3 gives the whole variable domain EPEVTQTPSHQVTQMGQEVILRCVPISNHLYFYWYRQILGQKVEFLVSFYNNEISEKSEIFDDQFSVERPDGSNFTLKIRSTKLEDSAMYFCAGGGTARDTQYFGPGTRLTVL.

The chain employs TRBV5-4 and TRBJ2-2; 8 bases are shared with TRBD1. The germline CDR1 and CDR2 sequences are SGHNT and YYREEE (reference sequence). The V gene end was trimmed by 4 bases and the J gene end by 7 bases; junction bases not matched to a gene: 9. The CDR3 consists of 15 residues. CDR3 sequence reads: CASSTLDRVVGELFF. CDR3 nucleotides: TGTGCCAGCAGCACTCTGGACAGGGTGGTCGGGGAGCTGTTTTTT.

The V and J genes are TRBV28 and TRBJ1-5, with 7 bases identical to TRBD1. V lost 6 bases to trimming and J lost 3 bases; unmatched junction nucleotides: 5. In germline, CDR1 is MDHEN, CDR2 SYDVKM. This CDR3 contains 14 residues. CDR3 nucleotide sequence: TGTGCCAGCAGCCCCGGGACAGTCAATCAGCCCCAGCATTTT. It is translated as CASSPGTVNQPQHF.

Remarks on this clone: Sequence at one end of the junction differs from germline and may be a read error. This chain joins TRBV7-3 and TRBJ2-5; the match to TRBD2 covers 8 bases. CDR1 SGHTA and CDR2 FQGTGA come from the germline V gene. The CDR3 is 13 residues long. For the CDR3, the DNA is TGTGCCAGCAGCGTAACGGGGGGGGAGACCCAGTACTTC. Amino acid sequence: CASSVTGGETQYF.

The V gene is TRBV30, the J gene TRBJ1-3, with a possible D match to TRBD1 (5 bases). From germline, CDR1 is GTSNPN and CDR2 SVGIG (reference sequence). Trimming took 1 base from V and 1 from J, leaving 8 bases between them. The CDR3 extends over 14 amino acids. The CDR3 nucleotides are TGTGCCTGGAGTGGGGGCATGTCTGGAAACACCATATATTTT. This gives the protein CAWSGGMSGNTIYF.

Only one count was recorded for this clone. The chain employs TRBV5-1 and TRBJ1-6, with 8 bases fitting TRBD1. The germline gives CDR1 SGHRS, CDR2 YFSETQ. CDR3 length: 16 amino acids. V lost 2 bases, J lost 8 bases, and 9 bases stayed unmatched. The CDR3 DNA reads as TGCGCCAGCAGCTTCAACACGGACAGGGTCGATTCACCCCTCCACTTT. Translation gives CASSFNTDRVDSPLHF.

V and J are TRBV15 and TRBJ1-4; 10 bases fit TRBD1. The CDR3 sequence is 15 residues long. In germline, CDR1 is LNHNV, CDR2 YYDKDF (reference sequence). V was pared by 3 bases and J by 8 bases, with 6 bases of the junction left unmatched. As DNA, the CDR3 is TGTGCCACCAGCAGTGGGGACAGGGGTAGGGAAAAACTGTTTTTT. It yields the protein CATSSGDRGREKLFF.

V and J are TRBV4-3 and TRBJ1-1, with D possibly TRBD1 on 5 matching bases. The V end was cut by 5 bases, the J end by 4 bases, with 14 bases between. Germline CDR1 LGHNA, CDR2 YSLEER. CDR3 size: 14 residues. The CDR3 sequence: CASSDAQGLTEAFF. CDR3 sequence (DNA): TGCGCCAGCAGCGACGCCCAGGGACTCACTGAAGCTTTCTTT.

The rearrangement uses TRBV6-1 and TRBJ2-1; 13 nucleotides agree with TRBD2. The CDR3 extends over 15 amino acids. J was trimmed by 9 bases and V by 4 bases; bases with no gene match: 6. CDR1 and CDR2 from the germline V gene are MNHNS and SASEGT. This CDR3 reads CASSGTSGRSSEQFF. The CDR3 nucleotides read TGTGCCAGCAGTGGGACTAGCGGGAGAAGTAGTGAGCAGTTCTTC.

The CDR3 bases are TGTGCCAGCAGGATTAGCGGATTTGCTCAATACAATGAGCAGTTCTTC. This encodes CASRISGFAQYNEQFF. This chain joins TRBV11-2 and TRBJ2-1, with D perhaps matching TRBD2 (6 bases). V was cut by 6 bases and J by 4 bases, with 19 bases left in between. The CDR3 runs to 16 residues. Germline CDR1 reads SGHAT; CDR2 reads FQNNGV.

CDR3 loop: CASSPGGDEQYF. The CDR3 bases are TGTGCCAGCTCACCAGGGGGGGACGAGCAGTACTTC. The chain is built from TRBV18 and TRBJ2-7; TRBD2 matches at 7 bases. V gave up 2 bases and J gave up 5 bases; unmatched junction bases: 0. CDR3 size: 12 residues. The V gene's germline CDR1 is KGHSH and CDR2 LQKENI.

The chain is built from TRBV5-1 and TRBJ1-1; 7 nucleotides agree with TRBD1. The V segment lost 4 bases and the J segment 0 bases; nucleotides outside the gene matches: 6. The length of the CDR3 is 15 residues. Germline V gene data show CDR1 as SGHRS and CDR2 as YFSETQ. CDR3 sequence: CASSPGDSLNTEAFF. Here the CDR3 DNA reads TGCGCCAGCAGCCCTGGGGACAGCCTGAACACTGAAGCTTTCTTT.

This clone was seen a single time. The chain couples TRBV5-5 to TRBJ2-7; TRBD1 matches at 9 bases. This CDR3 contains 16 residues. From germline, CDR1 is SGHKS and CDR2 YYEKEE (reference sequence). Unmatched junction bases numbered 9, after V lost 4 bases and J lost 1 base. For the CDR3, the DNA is TGTGCCAGCAGCCCCGGTGGACAGGGGCTTTCCTACGAGCAGTACTTC. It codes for CASSPGGQGLSYEQYF.

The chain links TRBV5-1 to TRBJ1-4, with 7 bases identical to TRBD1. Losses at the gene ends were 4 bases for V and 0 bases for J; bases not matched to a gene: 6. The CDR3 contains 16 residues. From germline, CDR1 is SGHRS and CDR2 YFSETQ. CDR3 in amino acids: CASSPAGTATNEKLFF. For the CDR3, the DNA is TGCGCCAGCAGCCCAGCCGGGACAGCAACTAATGAAAAACTGTTTTTT. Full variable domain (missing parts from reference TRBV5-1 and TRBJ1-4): KAGVTQTPRYLIKTRGQQVTLSCSPISGHRSVSWYQQTPGQGLQFLFEYFSETQRNKGNFPGRFSGRQFSNSRSEMNVSTLELGDSALYLCASSPAGTATNEKLFFGSGTQLSVL.

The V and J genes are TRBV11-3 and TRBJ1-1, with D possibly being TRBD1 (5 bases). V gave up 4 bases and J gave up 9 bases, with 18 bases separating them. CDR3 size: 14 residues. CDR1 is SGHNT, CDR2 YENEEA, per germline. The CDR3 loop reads CASSSGTPAGKAFF. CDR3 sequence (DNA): TGTGCCAGCAGCTCCGGGACTCCGGCGGGGAAAGCTTTCTTT.

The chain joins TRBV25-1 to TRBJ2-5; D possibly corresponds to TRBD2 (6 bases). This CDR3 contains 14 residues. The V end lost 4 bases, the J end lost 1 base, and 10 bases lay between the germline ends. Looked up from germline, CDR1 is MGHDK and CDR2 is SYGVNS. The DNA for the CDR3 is TGTGCCAGCAGTGTCCCGGGACTCCAAGAGACCCAGTACTTC. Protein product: CASSVPGLQETQYF.

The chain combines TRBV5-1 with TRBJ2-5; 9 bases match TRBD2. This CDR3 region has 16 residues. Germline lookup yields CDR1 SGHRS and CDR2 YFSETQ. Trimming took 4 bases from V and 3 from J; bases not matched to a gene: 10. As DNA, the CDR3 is TGCGCCAGCAGCCCCTCAGGGACTAGCTTTAAAGAGACCCAGTACTTC. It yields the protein CASSPSGTSFKETQYF.

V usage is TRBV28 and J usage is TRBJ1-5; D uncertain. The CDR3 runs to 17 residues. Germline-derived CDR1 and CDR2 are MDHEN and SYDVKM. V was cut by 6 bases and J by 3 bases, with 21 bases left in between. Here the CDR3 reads CASRKLGANSDNQPQHF. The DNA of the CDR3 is TGTGCCAGCAGGAAGCTGGGCGCAAATAGCGACAATCAGCCCCAGCATTTT.

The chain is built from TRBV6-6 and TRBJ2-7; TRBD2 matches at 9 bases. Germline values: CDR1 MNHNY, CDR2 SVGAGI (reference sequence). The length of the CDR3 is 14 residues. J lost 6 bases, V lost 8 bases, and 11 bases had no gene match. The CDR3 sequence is CASGGAGGSAEQYF. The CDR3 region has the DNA TGTGCCAGCGGGGGTGCGGGAGGGTCGGCCGAGCAGTACTTC.